A single sample is the source of the 30 T cell receptor beta chains below, sequenced in a study of OX40 agonist ivuxolimab in advanced cancers. The protocol used for the library was the immunoSEQ multiplex PCR assay. Sourced from immuneACCESS, this table was stored by TCRdb with only in-frame sequences that have V and J called. A share of the clones is absent; for the studies checked, an unresolved V gene accounts for under half, and the remainder has no known explanation. The sample profile shows tens of thousands of clones; roughly 80% of them were found once. The top ten constitute around 5% of the sample. The sample consisted of CD4+ or CD8+ T cells sorted from blood, taken in a trial of the OX40 agonist ivuxolimab. The receptors shown here come from an adult with an advanced solid tumor such as melanoma, head and neck, liver or kidney cancer.

The gene calls are TRBV6-5 and TRBJ2-5; 11 positions agree with TRBD1. This CDR3 contains 15 residues. CDR1 is MNHEY and CDR2 is SVGAGI in the germline V gene. V trimming: 4 bases; J trimming: 5 bases; junction bases outside the gene matches: 6. The CDR3 nucleotides are TGTGCCAGCAGTTGGGACAGGGGGTGGCGGGAGACCCAGTACTTC. This sequence encodes CASSWDRGWRETQYF.

This chain links TRBV28 with TRBJ1-5; weak D call: TRBD1 (5 bases). This CDR3 is 15 amino acids long. Germline assignment: CDR1 MDHEN and CDR2 SYDVKM. Trimming left V 5 bases short and J 6 bases short, with 17 bases between. The CDR3 DNA is TGTGCCAGCAGTCCACCATTATGGGACGGTCAGCCCCAGCATTTT. Translation: CASSPPLWDGQPQHF.

This clone was observed a few times. This rearrangement joins TRBV27 to TRBJ2-3, with 7 nucleotides matching TRBD2. The CDR3 covers 14 residues. Looked up from germline, CDR1 is MNHEY and CDR2 is SMNVEV (reference sequence). Trimming took 3 bases from V and 7 from J; bases not matched to a gene: 7. CDR3 region: CASSLGGRPYTQYF. CDR3 nucleotide sequence: TGTGCCAGCAGTTTGGGGGGGAGACCTTATACGCAGTATTTT.

The chain couples TRBV18 to TRBJ2-1, with TRBD2 as a possible D gene (6 bases). Germline CDR1 is KGHSH and CDR2 is LQKENI. Trimming pared 1 base from V and 10 bases from J, leaving 14 bases between. This CDR3 region has 14 residues. The CDR3 nucleotides are TGTGCCAGCTCACCACAGGTGGGGCGGGGCGAGCAGTTCTTC. Amino acids: CASSPQVGRGEQFF.

The chain has TRBV5-1 and TRBJ1-1, with unresolved D. This CDR3 contains 15 residues. V lost 1 base to trimming and J lost 1 base, with 11 bases between them. Per germline, CDR1 SGHRS and CDR2 YFSETQ. The chain's CDR3 is CASSLNPTKNTEAFF. The CDR3 DNA sequence: TGCGCCAGCAGCTTGAACCCGACGAAGAACACTGAAGCTTTCTTT.

The chain couples TRBV18 to TRBJ2-3, with D perhaps matching TRBD2 (6 bases). The CDR3 is made up of 16 amino acids. CDR1 and CDR2 (germline): KGHSH, LQKENI. The V and J ends lost 3 bases and 1 base respectively, with 14 bases between them. The CDR3 region is CASSPLVASGTDTQYF. The DNA of the CDR3 is TGTGCCAGCTCACCCTTAGTTGCTAGCGGCACAGATACGCAGTATTTT.

This chain links TRBV5-1 with TRBJ1-1, with D tentatively TRBD1 (5 bases). Germline CDR1 and CDR2: SGHRS and YFSETQ. Trimming stripped 0 bases from V and 9 bases from J, with 18 bases between. The CDR3 consists of 15 residues. CDR3 loop: CASSLGLGGAGKAFF. In DNA form, the CDR3 reads TGCGCCAGCAGCTTGGGGCTGGGGGGAGCAGGAAAAGCTTTCTTT.

The genes are TRBV18 and TRBJ2-3; 11 bases map to TRBD2. V lost 3 bases, J lost 5 bases, and 16 bases stayed unmatched. Germline V gives CDR1 KGHSH, CDR2 LQKENI. The CDR3 consists of 19 residues. CDR3 in DNA: TGTGCCAGCTCACCTCTTAAGGGAGGAGCCCTAGCGGGGGGAGATACGCAGTATTTT. Its translation: CASSPLKGGALAGGDTQYF.

J is TRBJ2-1 and V is TRBV6-1, with TRBD2 matching over 9 bases. Germline CDR1 is MNHNS and CDR2 is SASEGT. The CDR3 spans 15 residues. V gave up 6 bases and J gave up 0 bases; unmatched junction bases: 3. The CDR3 nucleotides are TGTGCCAGCAGCCTAGCGGGAAGCTCCTACAATGAGCAGTTCTTC. Its translation: CASSLAGSSYNEQFF.

In nucleotides, the CDR3 is TGTGCCAGCAGAAGGGACATATCCGAGCAGTACTTC. It codes for CASRRDISEQYF. The genes are TRBV6-6 and TRBJ2-7; perhaps TRBD1 as D (6 bases). From germline, CDR1 is MNHNY and CDR2 SVGAGI (reference sequence). V lost 6 bases to trimming and J lost 6 bases, with 12 bases between them. This CDR3 spans 12 amino acids.

The genes are TRBV10-2 and TRBJ1-5; no clear D gene. Germline V gene lookup returns CDR1 WSHSY and CDR2 SAAADI. The CDR3 has 13 residues. V shed 7 bases and J shed 7 bases, with 14 bases lying between them. CDR3 loop: CASMESLKQPQHF. As DNA, the CDR3 is TGCGCCAGCATGGAGAGTTTGAAGCAGCCCCAGCATTTT.

The rearrangement uses TRBV19 and TRBJ1-1; D not certain. The length of the CDR3 is 13 residues. Germline CDR1 reads LNHDA; CDR2 reads SQIVND (reference sequence). V dropped 5 bases and J dropped 5 bases, with 12 bases sitting between them. The CDR3 protein is CASSAQIGTEAFF. CDR3 nucleotide sequence: TGTGCCAGTAGTGCGCAGATAGGAACTGAAGCTTTCTTT. The entire variable domain, with the rest obtained from reference TRBV19 and TRBJ1-1, is as follows: DGGITQSPKYLFRKEGQNVTLSCEQNLNHDAMYWYRQDPGQGLRLIYYSQIVNDFQKGDIAEGYSVSREKKESFPLTVTSAQKNPTAFYLCASSAQIGTEAFFGQGTRLTVV.

This chain uses TRBV4-1 with TRBJ1-5, with 9 nucleotides matching TRBD1. V shed 4 bases, J shed 0 bases, and the junction held 7 bases outside the gene matches. Looked up from germline, CDR1 is MGHRA and CDR2 is YSYEKL. The CDR3 is 17 residues long. The CDR3 sequence: CASSRQTGGNSNQPQHF. The CDR3 DNA is TGCGCCAGCAGCCGACAGACAGGGGGAAATAGCAATCAGCCCCAGCATTTT.

This clone was counted a single time. This rearrangement joins TRBV28 to TRBJ1-3, with D maybe TRBD1 (6 bases). Germline-derived CDR1 and CDR2 are MDHEN and SYDVKM. Trimming took off 6 bases at V and 3 bases at J, with 21 bases between the two ends. The CDR3 loop spans 17 amino acids. The CDR3 region is CASSLSLGGKLGNTIYF. CDR3 sequence (DNA): TGTGCCAGCAGCCTTTCTTTAGGGGGAAAACTTGGAAACACCATATATTTT.

The chain employs TRBV1 and TRBJ1-2; the table assigns TRBD1, which was not confirmed against the DNA. TRBV1 is listed as a pseudogene. The CDR3 contains 16 residues. This CDR3 reads CTSSKGCLRKTYGYTF. CDR3 sequence (DNA): TGCACCAGCAGTAAGGGGTGTTTGCGAAAGACCTATGGCTACACCTTC.

This chain uses TRBV28 with TRBJ1-2, with D unclear. The CDR3 covers 14 residues. The V end lost 6 bases, the J end lost 4 bases, and 15 bases lay between the germline ends. Germline V gene lookup returns CDR1 MDHEN and CDR2 SYDVKM. CDR3 nucleotide sequence: TGTGCCAGCAGCCAGACCGCCCGTGGCTATGGCTACACCTTC. Translation: CASSQTARGYGYTF.

The V gene is TRBV6-5, the J gene TRBJ1-1; D gene uncertain. CDR3 length: 13 residues. The V and J ends lost 0 bases and 11 bases respectively, with 13 bases between them. Germline V CDR1 and CDR2: MNHEY, SVGAGI. CDR3 residues: CASSYSRTRGAFF. DNA for the CDR3: TGTGCCAGCAGTTACTCCAGGACCAGAGGGGCTTTCTTT.

The chain employs TRBV5-4 and TRBJ2-1; TRBD2 aligns across 10 bases. J gave up 3 bases and V 0 bases, and 3 bases lay outside the gene matches. This CDR3 is 16 amino acids long. Germline values: CDR1 SGHNT, CDR2 YYREEE (reference sequence). The CDR3 DNA reads TGTGCCAGCAGCTTGGGACCTAGCGGGAGCTACAATGAGCAGTTCTTC. Its translation is CASSLGPSGSYNEQFF. Full variable domain (remainder filled in from reference TRBV5-4 and TRBJ2-1): ETGVTQSPTHLIKTRGQQVTLRCSSQSGHNTVSWYQQALGQGPQFIFQYYREEENGRGNFPPRFSGLQFPNYSSELNVNALELDDSALYLCASSLGPSGSYNEQFFGPGTRLTVL.

In this sample, this clone turned up a few times. The genes are TRBV5-4 and TRBJ2-5; tentatively, D is TRBD2 (5 bases). This CDR3 is 13 amino acids long. V was pared by 10 bases and J by 4 bases, with 17 bases between. Germline lookup yields CDR1 SGHNT and CDR2 YYREEE (reference sequence). DNA for the CDR3: TGTGCCTCCACCCTGCCCGGAGGAGAGACCCAGTACTTC. Translated: CASTLPGGETQYF.

This clone was seen just once. V is TRBV19 and J is TRBJ2-2; 10 bases line up with TRBD1. The germline V gene encodes CDR1 LNHDA and CDR2 SQIVND (reference sequence). The CDR3 is made up of 15 amino acids. V lost 3 bases and J lost 5; bases outside the gene matches: 3. CDR3 sequence: CASSIDRGRTGELFF. The DNA for the CDR3 is TGTGCCAGTAGTATCGACAGGGGGCGAACCGGGGAGCTGTTTTTT.

The V call is TRBV6-1, the J call TRBJ1-1, with TRBD1 as a possible D gene (5 bases). Germline V lookup: CDR1 MNHNS, CDR2 SASEGT. There are 14 residues in the CDR3. The V gene lost 0 bases and the J gene lost 9 bases, with 14 bases spanning the gap. CDR3 DNA: TGTGCCAGCAGTGAAGCGTCGACAGTGACAAAAGCTTTCTTT. Its translation: CASSEASTVTKAFF.

The CDR3 sequence: CASSPSLGSTDTQYF. The CDR3 region has the DNA TGTGCCAGCTCACCATCCCTGGGAAGCACAGATACGCAGTATTTT. This chain connects TRBV18 to TRBJ2-3, with no clear D. Germline V gene data show CDR1 as KGHSH and CDR2 as LQKENI. The V end was cut by 2 bases, the J end by 0 bases, with 9 bases between. The CDR3 loop spans 15 amino acids.

The chain employs TRBV9 and TRBJ2-1; 9 bases are a match to TRBD1. The CDR3 sequence is 15 residues long. The V and J ends lost 1 base and 7 bases, in that order; junction bases with no gene match: 6. The germline V gene has CDR1 SGDLS and CDR2 YYNGEE. For the CDR3, the DNA is TGTGCCAGCAGCGTATTGACAGGGGGAATGAATGAGCAGTTCTTC. This codes for CASSVLTGGMNEQFF. Using reference TRBV9 and TRBJ2-1 for the parts outside the CDR3, the full variable domain is DSGVTQTPKHLITATGQRVTLRCSPRSGDLSVYWYQQSLDQGLQFLIQYYNGEERAKGNILERFSAQQFPDLHSELNLSSLELGDSALYFCASSVLTGGMNEQFFGPGTRLTVL.

This clone occurred once. The V gene is TRBV18, the J gene TRBJ2-7, with 15 positions matching TRBD2. The CDR3 has 15 residues. CDR1 and CDR2 from the germline V gene are KGHSH and LQKENI. J was trimmed by 5 bases and V by 4 bases; bases with no gene match: 3. DNA for the CDR3: TGTGCCAGCTCACTCGGACTAGCGGGAGGGAACGAGCAGTACTTC. Translating gives CASSLGLAGGNEQYF.

The V and J genes are TRBV7-9 and TRBJ2-7, with TRBD1 identical over 10 bases. Germline CDR1 SEHNR, CDR2 FQNEAQ (reference sequence). V lost 5 bases, J lost 3 bases, and 13 bases stayed unmatched. The CDR3 is made up of 17 amino acids. The CDR3 DNA is TGTGCCAGCAGCCGAAAGAGAGATCGGGACAGGGGCTACGAGCAGTACTTC. Translating it yields CASSRKRDRDRGYEQYF.

This clone was observed once. This chain connects TRBV4-3 to TRBJ1-2; TRBD1 agrees at 7 bases. CDR1 and CDR2 from the germline V gene are LGHNA and YSLEER. V lost 0 bases and J lost 4; bases outside the gene matches: 8. This CDR3 comprises 16 residues. CDR3: CASSQDVGGSSYGYTF. CDR3 nucleotides: TGCGCCAGCAGCCAAGATGTAGGGGGCTCTAGCTATGGCTACACCTTC.

The chain links TRBV10-3 to TRBJ2-5; possible D gene TRBD1, 6 bases. The germline V gene encodes CDR1 ENHRY and CDR2 SYGVKD. The ends were cut back, 0 bases at V and 5 bases at J, with 16 bases in the middle. The CDR3 length is 16 residues. The CDR3 coding sequence is TGTGCCATCAGTGAGTCTATCAGGGGATTCGCGGAGACCCAGTACTTC. Translation gives CAISESIRGFAETQYF.

CDR3 sequence: CASSIGGMNTEAFF. The CDR3 DNA is TGTGCCAGTAGTATCGGAGGGATGAACACTGAAGCTTTCTTT. The V call is TRBV19, the J call TRBJ1-1; D is ambiguous. Germline V gives CDR1 LNHDA, CDR2 SQIVND (reference sequence). The V end was cut by 3 bases, the J end by 0 bases, with 8 bases between. The CDR3 extends over 14 amino acids.

DNA of the CDR3: TGCAGCGTTGAAAGGGGGTCGTATGGCTACACCTTC. Its protein product is CSVERGSYGYTF. The chain recombines TRBV29-1 with TRBJ1-2; D possibly corresponds to TRBD1 (6 bases). The CDR3 runs to 12 residues. The germline CDR1 and CDR2 sequences are SQVTM and ANQGSEA. The germline V and J ends were trimmed by 2 bases and 5 bases, with 9 bases remaining between them.

This chain connects TRBV5-1 to TRBJ2-6; a possible D gene is TRBD2 (5 bases). This CDR3 contains 16 residues. Germline-derived CDR1 and CDR2 are SGHRS and YFSETQ. V shed 0 bases and J shed 4 bases, with 11 bases lying between them. The chain's CDR3 is CASSLDGTGGANVLTF. The CDR3 nucleotides are TGCGCCAGCAGCTTGGATGGCACGGGAGGGGCCAACGTCCTGACTTTC.